This TCR beta chain was recorded in a study of long-term antiretroviral therapy in people with HIV. Regarding this clone: A read error may produce the germline difference seen at one junction end.

CDR1 is KGHSH and CDR2 is LQKENI in the germline V gene. The CDR3 is 13 amino acids. Sequencing used immunoSEQ v3.0 at survey level. Libraries were prepared by immunoSEQ multiplex PCR; TCRdb keeps only in-frame clonotypes and omits some of them. The repertoire holds just over 20,000 clones, with approximately 79% as singletons. The genes are TRBV18 and TRBJ2-3; tentative D call: TRBD1 (5 bases). The sequence was collected from a woman aged 40 to 50 with HIV. The sample consisted of unsorted PBMCs, taken 4.1 years after starting antiretroviral therapy. As DNA, the CDR3 is TGTGCCAGCTCCCCACGGCAGGGAGATACGCAGTATTTT. This translates into CASSPRQGDTQYF.